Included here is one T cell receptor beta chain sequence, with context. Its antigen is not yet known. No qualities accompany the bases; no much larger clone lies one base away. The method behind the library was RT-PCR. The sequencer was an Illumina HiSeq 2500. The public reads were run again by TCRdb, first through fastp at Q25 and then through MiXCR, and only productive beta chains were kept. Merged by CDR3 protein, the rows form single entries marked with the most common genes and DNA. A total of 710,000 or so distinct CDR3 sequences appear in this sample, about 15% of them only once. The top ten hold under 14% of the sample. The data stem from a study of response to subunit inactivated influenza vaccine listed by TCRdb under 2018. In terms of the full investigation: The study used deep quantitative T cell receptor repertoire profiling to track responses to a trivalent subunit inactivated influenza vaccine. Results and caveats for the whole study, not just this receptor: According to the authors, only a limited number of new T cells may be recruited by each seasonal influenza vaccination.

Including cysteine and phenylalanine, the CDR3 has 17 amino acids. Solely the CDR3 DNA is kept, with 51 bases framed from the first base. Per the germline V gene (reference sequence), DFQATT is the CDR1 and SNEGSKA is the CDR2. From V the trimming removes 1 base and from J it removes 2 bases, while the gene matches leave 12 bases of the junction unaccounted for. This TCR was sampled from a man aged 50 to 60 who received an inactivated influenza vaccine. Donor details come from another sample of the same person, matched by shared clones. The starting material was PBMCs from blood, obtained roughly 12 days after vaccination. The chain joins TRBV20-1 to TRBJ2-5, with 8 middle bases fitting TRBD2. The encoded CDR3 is CSARAEVVAGSQETQYF. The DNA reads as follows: TGCAGTGCTAGAGCCGAGGTGGTAGCGGGGTCACAAGAGACCCAGTACTTC.